These 21 T cell receptor beta chains share one sample of origin, sequenced in a study of shared clonotypes between healthy human individuals. Generated by immunoSEQ multiplex PCR, the TCRdb table keeps only in-frame clones and is missing some. The top ten clones hold nearly 25% of a sample with 750,000 to 1,000,000 clones, over 90% of them seen once. In the naive CD8 group, cells lacked CD45RO and were positively selected for CCR7, so terminally differentiated effector memory CD45RA+ cells were left out. Input material: naive CD8+ T cells sorted from blood. The receptors were gathered from a young man in good health.

This chain uses TRBV7-8 with TRBJ1-2, with a possible D match to TRBD1 (5 bases). V lost 1 base and J lost 4, with 10 bases in between. This CDR3 region has 14 residues. Germline V gene sequence: CDR1 SGHVS, CDR2 FQNEAQ. As DNA, the CDR3 is TGTGCCAGCAGCTTAGTAGGGACGGGCTATGGCTACACCTTC. This translates into CASSLVGTGYGYTF. The full variable domain, its missing parts supplied by reference TRBV7-8 and TRBJ1-2, is GAGVSQSPRYKVAKRGQDVALRCDPISGHVSLFWYQQALGQGPEFLTYFQNEAQLDKSGLPSDRFFAERPEGSVSTLKIQRTQQEDSAVYLCASSLVGTGYGYTFGSGTRLTVV.

This clone has only one observation. At one boundary the junction diverges from the germline segment, which might be a read error. This rearrangement joins TRBV28 to TRBJ1-2; TRBD1 aligns across 8 bases. This CDR3 is built from 12 residues. CDR1 is MDHEN and CDR2 is SYDVKM in the germline V gene. The CDR3 DNA reads as TGTGCCAGCAGTTTAAATGGAGTGGACAGGGCCTTC. This translates into CASSLNGVDRAF.

The CDR3 reads CASSPSPGLNQPQHF. The CDR3 nucleotides are TGTGCCAGCAGCCCCTCCCCTGGTCTCAATCAGCCCCAGCATTTT. The gene calls are TRBV7-2 and TRBJ1-5, with no clear D. This CDR3 spans 15 amino acids. The V gene's germline CDR1 is SGHTA and CDR2 FQGNSA. Trimming cost V 5 bases and J 3 bases, with 14 bases left between them.

This rearrangement joins TRBV7-8 to TRBJ2-1, with 13 nucleotides matching TRBD2. This CDR3 has 14 residues. In germline, CDR1 is SGHVS, CDR2 FQNEAQ. After removal of 3 bases from V and 13 bases from J, the junction contained 6 bases not matched to a gene. Written as DNA, the CDR3 is TGTGCCAGCAGCTTCAGACTAGCGGGAGGCGACCAGTTCTTC. Translation gives CASSFRLAGGDQFF.

The rearrangement uses TRBV16 and TRBJ2-1; 7 bases fit TRBD2. From germline, CDR1 is KGHSY and CDR2 FQNENV. The CDR3 covers 16 residues. The trim removed 4 bases at V and 5 bases at J, leaving 11 bases unmatched. The CDR3 DNA reads as TGTGCCAGCAGCCCTACCCCCAGCGGGACCAACAATGAGCAGTTCTTC. Its protein product is CASSPTPSGTNNEQFF. Together with reference TRBV16 and TRBJ2-1, the CDR3 gives the full variable domain: GEEVAQTPKHLVRGEGQKAKLYCAPIKGHSYVFWYQQVLKNEFKFLISFQNENVFDETGMPKERFSAKCLPNSPCSLEIQATKLEDSAVYFCASSPTPSGTNNEQFFGPGTRLTVL.

The J gene is TRBJ2-1, the V gene TRBV27; 15 positions agree with TRBD2. V was clipped by 7 bases and J by 3 bases; unmatched bases: 7. CDR3 length: 17 amino acids. The V gene's germline CDR1 is MNHEY and CDR2 SMNVEV (reference sequence). The CDR3 coding sequence is TGTGCCAGCAAGGGACTAGCGGGAGGCCGAAGCTACAATGAGCAGTTCTTC. This sequence encodes CASKGLAGGRSYNEQFF.

The chain carries TRBV28 and TRBJ2-7; D perhaps matches TRBD1 (5 bases). This CDR3 has 16 residues. Germline values: CDR1 MDHEN, CDR2 SYDVKM. The V and J ends lost 4 bases and 6 bases respectively, with 22 bases between them. The CDR3 reads CASSYTPQGSLGEQYF. CDR3 DNA sequence: TGTGCCAGCAGTTACACCCCCCAGGGTAGCTTAGGCGAGCAGTACTTC.

This clone was seen only once. Other DNA variants within this sample encode the same CDR3. CDR3 protein: CASSLTGEQYF. The CDR3 coding sequence is TGTGCCAGCAGCTTAACGGGCGAGCAGTACTTC. The rearrangement joins TRBV7-9 to TRBJ2-7; D uncertain. Trimming took 2 bases from V and 6 from J, leaving 5 bases between them. Germline V gene data show CDR1 as SEHNR and CDR2 as FQNEAQ (reference sequence). There are 11 residues in the CDR3.

CDR3 loop: CSVERLDTYEQYF. As DNA, the CDR3 is TGCAGCGTTGAAAGGCTAGACACCTACGAGCAGTACTTC. The gene calls are TRBV29-1 and TRBJ2-7, with D unclear. The V end was cut by 2 bases, the J end by 2 bases, with 10 bases between. CDR3 size: 13 residues. Germline assignment: CDR1 SQVTM and CDR2 ANQGSEA.

This clone occurred a few times. At the DNA level, this CDR3 is encoded by other sequences in the same sample as well. V and J are TRBV7-9 and TRBJ2-1; D remains unclear. The germline V and J ends were trimmed by 3 bases and 7 bases, with 7 bases remaining between them. This CDR3 region has 12 residues. CDR1 SEHNR and CDR2 FQNEAQ come from the germline V gene (reference sequence). CDR3 in amino acids: CASSFPINEQFF. In nucleotides, the CDR3 is TGTGCCAGCAGCTTTCCGATTAATGAGCAGTTCTTC.

The genes are TRBV7-8 and TRBJ2-3; 10 positions match TRBD2. The trim removed 1 base at V and 0 bases at J, leaving 7 bases unmatched. Germline V gene sequence: CDR1 SGHVS, CDR2 FQNEAQ. The CDR3 runs to 18 residues. CDR3 sequence (DNA): TGTGCCAGCAGCTTAGGGGGAGCTAGCGGGAGAAGCACAGATACGCAGTATTTT. Translated: CASSLGGASGRSTDTQYF.

V gene TRBV27 combines with J gene TRBJ1-2, with D tentatively TRBD1 (6 bases). Germline V gene data show CDR1 as MNHEY and CDR2 as SMNVEV (reference sequence). CDR3 size: 13 residues. V gave up 7 bases and J gave up 0 bases, with 9 bases separating them. The CDR3 region is CASKEGANYGYTF. CDR3 coding DNA: TGTGCCAGCAAAGAGGGGGCTAACTATGGCTACACCTTC.

The rearrangement links TRBV9 to TRBJ1-2; D perhaps matches TRBD1 (6 bases). The germline gives CDR1 SGDLS, CDR2 YYNGEE. There are 14 residues in the CDR3. V lost 1 base to trimming and J lost 5 bases, with 12 bases between them. CDR3 nucleotide sequence: TGTGCCAGCAGCGTACTGCGGACAGTGTATGGCTACACCTTC. It codes for CASSVLRTVYGYTF.

This chain links TRBV19 with TRBJ2-1; 10 nucleotides line up with TRBD2. This CDR3 is built from 14 residues. Trimming cost V 6 bases and J 8 bases; bases outside gene matches: 7. Per germline, CDR1 LNHDA and CDR2 SQIVND (reference sequence). CDR3 bases: TGTGCCAGTAGACTAGCGGGAAATTTAGATGAGCAGTTCTTC. This codes for CASRLAGNLDEQFF.

The chain combines TRBV29-1 with TRBJ2-7, with 10 bases aligning to TRBD2. This CDR3 region has 15 residues. V lost 6 bases to trimming and J lost 0 bases; unmatched junction nucleotides: 8. Germline V CDR1 and CDR2: SQVTM, ANQGSEA. The CDR3 nucleotides are TGCAGCGTATACCTAGCTAGCGGGGGCTCCTACGAGCAGTACTTC. Encoded protein: CSVYLASGGSYEQYF.

The chain has TRBV7-9 and TRBJ2-7; weak D call: TRBD2 (5 bases). The germline gives CDR1 SEHNR, CDR2 FQNEAQ (reference sequence). V dropped 5 bases and J dropped 4 bases, with 12 bases sitting between them. The CDR3 is 13 amino acids. The CDR3 spells CASSPGRTYEQYF. CDR3 bases: TGTGCCAGCAGCCCGGGAAGAACATACGAGCAGTACTTC. Combining the CDR3 with reference TRBV7-9 and TRBJ2-7 gives the whole variable domain DTGVSQNPRHKITKRGQNVTFRCDPISEHNRLYWYRQTLGQGPEFLTYFQNEAQLEKSRLLSDRFSAERPKGSFSTLEIQRTEQGDSAMYLCASSPGRTYEQYFGPGTRLTVT.

The chain couples TRBV6-5 to TRBJ2-1; 8 bases match TRBD2. The CDR3 has 15 residues. Germline assignment: CDR1 MNHEY and CDR2 SVGAGI. Trimming at V came to 2 bases and at J to 4 bases, leaving 4 bases not matched to a gene. CDR3 amino acids: CASSYAGLGYNEQFF. The CDR3 region has the DNA TGTGCCAGCAGTTACGCGGGACTAGGATACAATGAGCAGTTCTTC.

V is TRBV5-4 and J is TRBJ2-7, with D maybe TRBD1 (5 bases). Germline V CDR1 and CDR2: SGHNT, YYREEE (reference sequence). The CDR3 sequence is 15 residues long. V was trimmed by 2 bases and J by 5 bases, leaving 17 bases between them. The CDR3 DNA follows: TGTGCCAGCAGCTTCATCGGGCAGGGTGTGCACGAGCAGTACTTC. Translating it yields CASSFIGQGVHEQYF.

This sequence joins TRBV5-1 and TRBJ2-7, with D unresolved. CDR1 and CDR2 (germline): SGHRS, YFSETQ. The CDR3 runs to 12 residues. Trimming left V 3 bases short and J 6 bases short, with 10 bases between. This CDR3 reads CASSYDWGEQYF. In DNA form, the CDR3 reads TGCGCCAGCAGCTATGACTGGGGCGAGCAGTACTTC.

In this sample, this clone turned up a few times. The chain's CDR3 is CAWSVTGGYEQYF. As DNA, the CDR3 is TGTGCCTGGAGTGTAACGGGGGGCTACGAGCAGTACTTC. The chain recombines TRBV30 with TRBJ2-7; 7 bases match TRBD2. CDR3 length: 13 amino acids. The germline V gene encodes CDR1 GTSNPN and CDR2 SVGIG (reference sequence). J gave up 3 bases and V 0 bases, and 2 bases lay outside the gene matches.

This chain joins TRBV28 and TRBJ2-1; TRBD1 or TRBD2 may be the D gene (7 bases each). V lost 5 bases, J lost 6 bases, and 29 bases lay in between. CDR3 length: 19 amino acids. Germline V gene sequence: CDR1 MDHEN, CDR2 SYDVKM. In nucleotides, the CDR3 is TGTGCCAGCAGTACCGACAGGGTTGATGGCGGGAGTAAGTCCAATGAGCAGTTCTTC. Protein product: CASSTDRVDGGSKSNEQFF.